One sample yielded the 15 T cell receptor beta chains listed below, sequenced in a study of T-cell reconstitution after alpha-beta-depleted transplantation in children. Construction of the TCRbeta library involved unique molecular identifiers. TCRdb reprocessed the PCR reads via MiXCR and lists one record per CDR3 protein. The sample holds about 420,000 distinct CDR3 sequences, approximately 11% seen once. Sequencing used PBMCs from the stem cell graft donor, obtained from the stem cell graft. All receptors derive from a human donor who donated a stem cell graft to a child with acute myeloid leukemia.

This clonotype showed up just a few times. This chain connects TRBV20-1 to TRBJ1-1, with D possibly being TRBD1 (6 bases). Germline CDR1 DFQATT, CDR2 SNEGSKA (reference sequence). This CDR3 has 12 amino acids. With 1 base removed from V and 10 bases from J, the gap between germline ends came to 13 bases. CDR3 amino acids: CSARVDSRIAFF. The CDR3 DNA follows: TGCAGTGCTAGAGTGGACAGTAGAATAGCTTTCTTT.

This clonotype was detected a few times. The chain links TRBV6-1 to TRBJ1-3; 7 nucleotides agree with TRBD1. The CDR3 contains 15 residues. The ends lost 6 bases at V and 2 bases at J; junction bases unmatched: 7. Germline V gene sequence: CDR1 MNHNS, CDR2 SASEGT. This CDR3 is CASSPRGQPGNTIYF. CDR3 nucleotides: TGTGCCAGCAGCCCTCGGGGACAGCCTGGAAACACCATATATTTT.

The V and J genes are TRBV29-1 and TRBJ2-7; tentative D call: TRBD1 (5 bases). The CDR3 covers 14 residues. CDR1 and CDR2 from the germline V gene are SQVTM and ANQGSEA. Trimming pared 4 bases from V and 0 bases from J, leaving 13 bases between. This CDR3 reads CSVVSGANSYEQYF. The DNA for the CDR3 is TGCAGCGTTGTATCTGGGGCTAACTCCTACGAGCAGTACTTC.

This clonotype was found many times. V is TRBV9 and J is TRBJ1-2, with D perhaps TRBD1 (6 bases). The CDR3 covers 11 residues. V was clipped by 0 bases and J by 13 bases, with 10 bases between them. From germline, CDR1 is SGDLS and CDR2 YYNGEE. Here the CDR3 reads CASSVGQALTF. The CDR3 nucleotides read TGTGCCAGCAGCGTAGGACAGGCCCTCACCTTC.

The chain has TRBV7-3 and TRBJ2-3; D not resolved. Germline CDR1 reads SGHTA; CDR2 reads FQGTGA. V shed 2 bases and J shed 0 bases, with 9 bases lying between them. This CDR3 has 15 amino acids. CDR3 amino acids: CASSLSSDSTDTQYF. The CDR3 coding sequence is TGTGCCAGCAGCTTATCCTCGGACAGCACAGATACGCAGTATTTT.

The chain couples TRBV12-3 or TRBV12-4 to TRBJ2-5, with D perhaps TRBD2 (5 bases). V dropped 5 bases and J dropped 5 bases, with 21 bases sitting between them. The CDR3 length is 16 residues. The CDR3 sequence is CASSPLAGPRGETQYF. The CDR3 DNA reads as TGTGCCAGCAGTCCCCTGGCCGGGCCCCGCGGGGAGACCCAGTACTTC.

This clonotype has a handful of counts. The chain links TRBV18 to TRBJ1-2; 7 nucleotides align to TRBD1. This CDR3 is built from 16 residues. The V and J ends lost 1 base and 3 bases, in that order; junction bases with no gene match: 8. Germline CDR1 and CDR2: KGHSH and LQKENI. Here the CDR3 reads CASSPLQGEVDYGYTF. In nucleotides, the CDR3 is TGTGCCAGCTCACCACTTCAGGGGGAGGTCGACTATGGCTACACCTTC. The variable domain in full, with the rest retrieved from reference TRBV18 and TRBJ1-2, is NAGVMQNPRHLVRRRGQEARLRCSPMKGHSHVYWYRQLPEEGLKFMVYLQKENIIDESGMPKERFSAEFPKEGPSILRIQQVVRGDSAAYFCASSPLQGEVDYGYTFGSGTRLTVV.

This clonotype was picked up a small number of times. The chain employs TRBV20-1 and TRBJ1-1; perhaps TRBD1 as D (5 bases). This CDR3 has 13 residues. V was cut by 4 bases and J by 0 bases, with 9 bases left in between. Germline V CDR1 and CDR2: DFQATT, SNEGSKA (reference sequence). The CDR3 protein is CSATRQMNTEAFF. CDR3 nucleotides: TGCAGTGCTACGCGACAGATGAACACTGAAGCTTTCTTT.

This clonotype was counted between two and nine times. The chain combines TRBV6-2 or TRBV6-3 with TRBJ2-2; TRBD1 agrees at 10 bases. With 7 bases clipped from V and 3 bases from J, the junction kept 14 bases outside the gene matches. The germline CDR1 and CDR2 sequences are MNHEY and SVGEGT. The CDR3 sequence is 18 residues long. The CDR3: CASTQLPPGTGDTGELFF. DNA for the CDR3: TGTGCCAGCACACAATTGCCCCCCGGGACAGGGGACACCGGGGAGCTGTTTTTT.

In its sample, this clonotype was seen a few times. The V gene is TRBV7-2, the J gene TRBJ2-7; no clear D gene. The germline V gene encodes CDR1 SGHTA and CDR2 FQGNSA. This CDR3 has 14 amino acids. The V end lost 4 bases, the J end lost 7 bases, and 17 bases lay between the germline ends. Here the CDR3 DNA reads TGTGCCAGCAGCTCCAACAGTGGTCGGATGGAGCAGTACTTC. Protein sequence: CASSSNSGRMEQYF.

There are a few counts of this clonotype. The chain carries TRBV12-3 or TRBV12-4 and TRBJ2-1; D is perhaps TRBD1 or TRBD2 (6 bases each). This CDR3 comprises 14 residues. V was pared by 3 bases and J by 8 bases, with 14 bases between. The CDR3 DNA is TGTGCCAGCAGTTTTATAAGGGGGGAGTATGAGCAGTTCTTC. This translates into CASSFIRGEYEQFF.

There are a few counts of this clonotype. The rearrangement links TRBV12-3 or TRBV12-4 to TRBJ2-5; perhaps TRBD2 as D (5 bases). The V and J ends lost 3 bases and 4 bases respectively, with 12 bases between them. CDR3 length: 14 amino acids. This CDR3 reads CASSLRARGETQYF. The CDR3 bases are TGTGCCAGCAGTTTGAGGGCGAGAGGAGAGACCCAGTACTTC.

This clonotype was counted at least ten times. V usage is TRBV4-2 and J usage is TRBJ2-1, with 10 positions matching TRBD1. With 4 bases clipped from V and 3 bases from J, the junction kept 12 bases outside the gene matches. The V gene's germline CDR1 is LGHNA and CDR2 YNFKEQ. The CDR3 consists of 18 residues. The CDR3 sequence: CASSLPDTGTGDYNEQFF. CDR3 nucleotide sequence: TGTGCCAGCAGCCTCCCTGATACCGGGACAGGGGACTACAATGAGCAGTTCTTC.

The chain uses TRBV29-1 and TRBJ2-1, with TRBD1 matching over 8 bases. The CDR3 has 12 residues. Germline values: CDR1 SQVTM, CDR2 ANQGSEA. V dropped 5 bases and J dropped 15; count of bases not matched to a gene: 12. The DNA for the CDR3 is TGCAGCGTTACGCCGGGTGCAGGGGGCGCGTTCTTC. Amino acids: CSVTPGAGGAFF.

This chain uses TRBV4-3 with TRBJ2-2, with a possible D match to TRBD2 (7 bases). In germline, CDR1 is LGHNA, CDR2 YSLEER. CDR3 length: 15 amino acids. The germline V and J ends were trimmed by 3 bases and 7 bases, with 15 bases remaining between them. The CDR3 is CASSQDRGAGGELFF. DNA of the CDR3: TGCGCCAGCAGCCAGGACCGGGGGGCGGGCGGGGAGCTGTTTTTT.